These 13 T cell receptor beta chains were all obtained from the same sample, sequenced in a study of memory CD4+ T cells and cytomegalovirus serostatus. Generated by immunoSEQ multiplex PCR, the TCRdb table keeps only in-frame clones and is missing some. The table lists tens of thousands of clones, under 90% of them singletons. Single viable CD3+CD4+CD8-CD45RO+ cells were sorted as the memory CD4+ T cells. Specimen: memory CD4+ T cells from blood. Source of these receptors: an adult in good health and CMV-seronegative.

The genes are TRBV7-6 and TRBJ1-2, with a possible D match to TRBD1 (5 bases). CDR3 length: 14 residues. Germline V lookup: CDR1 SGHVS, CDR2 FNYEAQ. V was clipped by 1 base and J by 8 bases, with 14 bases between them. CDR3 sequence reads: CASSLGGTSGGYTF. CDR3 sequence (DNA): TGTGCCAGCAGCTTAGGTGGGACCTCTGGGGGCTACACCTTC. The whole variable domain, filled in from reference TRBV7-6 and TRBJ1-2, reads GAGVSQSPRYKVTKRGQDVALRCDPISGHVSLYWYRQALGQGPEFLTYFNYEAQQDKSGLPNDRFSAERPEGSISTLTIQRTEQRDSAMYRCASSLGGTSGGYTFGSGTRLTVV.

The chain has TRBV4-3 and TRBJ2-3; no definite D call. CDR1 and CDR2 from the germline V gene are LGHNA and YSLEER. Trimming took off 6 bases at V and 5 bases at J, with 12 bases between the two ends. This CDR3 is 13 amino acids long. The CDR3 region is CASSPSPGDTQYF. CDR3 DNA sequence: TGCGCCAGCAGTCCCTCCCCTGGAGATACGCAGTATTTT.

This clone was seen only a few times. The CDR3 reads CATRDGLTNSPLHF. The DNA of the CDR3 is TGTGCCACCAGGGACGGGCTCACCAATTCACCCCTCCACTTT. V usage is TRBV15 and J usage is TRBJ1-6; D gene unclear. Germline values: CDR1 LNHNV, CDR2 YYDKDF (reference sequence). Trimming removed 6 bases at V and 7 bases at J, with 13 bases between. CDR3 length: 14 amino acids.

This chain links TRBV4-3 with TRBJ1-4; the D gene is possibly TRBD1 (5 bases). Germline V gene data show CDR1 as LGHNA and CDR2 as YSLEER. This CDR3 comprises 15 residues. V dropped 5 bases and J dropped 3 bases, with 13 bases sitting between them. In DNA, the CDR3 is TGCGCCAGCAGCAGCCGGGGGGGGGCTAATGAAAAACTGTTTTTT. It translates to CASSSRGGANEKLFF.

The chain is built from TRBV30 and TRBJ2-6; no definite D call. CDR1 GTSNPN and CDR2 SVGIG come from the germline V gene (reference sequence). V gave up 3 bases and J gave up 0 bases, with 6 bases separating them. The CDR3 extends over 14 amino acids. As DNA, the CDR3 is TGTGCCTGGAGCGAAAGCTCTGGGGCCAACGTCCTGACTTTC. Amino acid sequence: CAWSESSGANVLTF.

The J gene is TRBJ2-5, the V gene TRBV7-2, with D possibly TRBD1 on 5 matching bases. Germline V gives CDR1 SGHTA, CDR2 FQGNSA. V lost 1 base and J 7 bases, leaving 16 bases between the germline ends. The CDR3 has 15 residues. The CDR3 DNA reads as TGTGCCAGCAGCTTAGATATTACGCAGGGTCTGACCCAGTACTTC. This codes for CASSLDITQGLTQYF. The entire variable domain, with the rest obtained from reference TRBV7-2 and TRBJ2-5, is as follows: GAGVSQSPSNKVTEKGKDVELRCDPISGHTALYWYRQSLGQGLEFLIYFQGNSAPDKSGLPSDRFSAERTGGSVSTLTIQRTQQEDSAVYLCASSLDITQGLTQYFGPGTRLLVL.

The V call is TRBV7-8, the J call TRBJ1-1; perhaps TRBD1 as D (6 bases). Between the trimmed V and J ends, which lost 0 bases and 4 bases, there was a span of 12 bases. The V gene's germline CDR1 is SGHVS and CDR2 FQNEAQ. This CDR3 has 15 amino acids. The CDR3 nucleotides are TGTGCCAGCAGCTTAGCGCAGGGGAGTGGCACTGAAGCTTTCTTT. Protein sequence: CASSLAQGSGTEAFF.

Only a few counts were recorded for this clone. This chain uses TRBV2 with TRBJ2-5, with D perhaps TRBD2 (5 bases). Germline V gene data show CDR1 as SNHLY and CDR2 as FYNNEI. Trimming removed 0 bases at V and 9 bases at J, with 14 bases between. The CDR3 spans 14 residues. The CDR3 region is CASSEAVPRGPQYF. CDR3 DNA sequence: TGTGCCAGCAGTGAAGCGGTTCCTCGGGGTCCCCAGTACTTC.

The rearrangement joins TRBV5-1 to TRBJ2-1; 12 nucleotides align to TRBD1. Germline values: CDR1 SGHRS, CDR2 YFSETQ. CDR3 length: 14 amino acids. V lost 5 bases and J lost 9; bases outside the gene matches: 6. DNA for the CDR3: TGCGCCAGCAGTTCCGGGACAGGGGGCATTGAGCAGTTCTTC. Its protein is CASSSGTGGIEQFF.

V usage is TRBV7-2 and J usage is TRBJ2-3; D unclear. V gave up 2 bases and J gave up 6 bases, with 9 bases separating them. The germline gives CDR1 SGHTA, CDR2 FQGNSA. The CDR3 length is 13 residues. Here the CDR3 DNA reads TGTGCCAGCAGCTTAATGGGTCGGGATACGCAGTATTTT. Protein sequence: CASSLMGRDTQYF.

The chain links TRBV5-1 to TRBJ2-5; 8 bases are shared with TRBD2. The CDR3 runs to 15 residues. Unmatched junction bases numbered 8, after V lost 4 bases and J lost 3 bases. Per the germline V gene, CDR1 is SGHRS and CDR2 is YFSETQ. CDR3 in DNA: TGCGCCAGCAGCCGTACACTAGCGGACGAAGAGACCCAGTACTTC. Its protein is CASSRTLADEETQYF.

The V and J genes are TRBV19 and TRBJ1-5, with 9 bases aligning to TRBD1. CDR1 and CDR2 (germline): LNHDA, SQIVND (reference sequence). V lost 4 bases and J lost 3; bases outside the gene matches: 4. This CDR3 comprises 15 residues. Here the CDR3 reads CASSKDRGNNQPQHF. The CDR3 coding sequence is TGTGCCAGTAGTAAAGACAGGGGGAACAATCAGCCCCAGCATTTT.

This clone was picked up one time. V is TRBV5-1 and J is TRBJ1-1; TRBD1 might be the D (6 bases). CDR3 size: 16 residues. Germline CDR1 and CDR2: SGHRS and YFSETQ. The V end was cut by 4 bases, the J end by 5 bases, with 21 bases between. The CDR3, as DNA: TGCGCCAGCAGCCCGACAGGAACGCTAGGAGTGACTGAAGCTTTCTTT. Its protein is CASSPTGTLGVTEAFF.